The 18 T cell receptor beta chains in this list originate from one sample, sequenced in a study of CD8 T cells in ankylosing spondylitis. TCRdb called the 5' RACE reads again in MiXCR, with one record for every CDR3 protein. The sample has 200,000 to 300,000 distinct CDR3 sequences, more than 9% seen once. What was sequenced was blood, either unsorted or a sorted T cell fraction (not recorded which). Every receptor here comes from a male donor with ankylosing spondylitis or in good health (not recorded which).

In this sample, this clonotype turned up once. A read error is possible here, since a much larger clone lies one base away. The chain employs TRBV10-3 and TRBJ2-1, with D unresolved. The germline V gene has CDR1 ENHRY and CDR2 SYGVKD. The V gene lost 2 bases and the J gene lost 7 bases, with 6 bases spanning the gap. The CDR3 has 12 residues. CDR3 DNA: TGTGCCATCAGTGAGGCCGTAAATGAGCAGTTCTTC. Its translation is CAISEAVNEQFF.

This chain links TRBV5-4 with TRBJ2-2, with 10 bases aligning to TRBD2. The ends lost 2 bases at V and 2 bases at J; junction bases unmatched: 6. There are 17 residues in the CDR3. Germline values: CDR1 SGHNT, CDR2 YYREEE (reference sequence). CDR3 sequence: CASSFLAGEGNTGELFF. The CDR3 nucleotides read TGTGCCAGCAGCTTCCTAGCGGGGGAGGGTAACACCGGGGAGCTGTTTTTT.

This clonotype turned up a few times. CDR3 in DNA: TGTGCCATCAGTGGGGACACCAAAGCTAACTATGGCTACACCTTC. As protein: CAISGDTKANYGYTF. V gene TRBV10-3 combines with J gene TRBJ1-2; D might be TRBD1 (6 bases). Germline values: CDR1 ENHRY, CDR2 SYGVKD. This CDR3 contains 15 residues. Trimming removed 4 bases from V and 0 bases from J, with 12 bases in between.

This clonotype appeared many times. The V gene is TRBV9, the J gene TRBJ1-5; no reliable D call. The CDR3 runs 14 residues. Trimming left V 6 bases short and J 1 base short, with 11 bases between. Germline values: CDR1 SGDLS, CDR2 YYNGEE. In DNA, the CDR3 is TGTGCCAGCACCCCAGGTGTCAGCAATCAGCCCCAGCATTTT. Amino acids: CASTPGVSNQPQHF.

In this sample, this clonotype turned up many times. V and J are TRBV2 and TRBJ2-1, with 8 bases that match TRBD2. The CDR3 is 13 amino acids. J was trimmed by 9 bases and V by 7 bases; bases with no gene match: 8. Germline CDR1 and CDR2: SNHLY and FYNNEI. CDR3 in amino acids: CASMSGGPGEQFF. CDR3 nucleotides: TGTGCCAGCATGTCGGGGGGGCCAGGTGAGCAGTTCTTC.

This chain connects TRBV3-1 to TRBJ2-5; 7 bases line up with TRBD1. V shed 2 bases, J shed 4 bases, and the junction held 10 bases outside the gene matches. Germline assignment: CDR1 LGHDT and CDR2 YNNKEL (reference sequence). The CDR3 spans 16 residues. The CDR3 sequence: CASSQRTGQSLETQYF. The CDR3 nucleotides read TGTGCCAGCAGCCAAAGAACGGGACAGTCGTTAGAGACCCAGTACTTC.

The sample holds many counts of this clonotype. The rearrangement links TRBV4-1 to TRBJ2-5; D might be TRBD1 (6 bases). V lost 2 bases, J lost 5 bases, and 15 bases lay in between. CDR3 length equals 15 residues. CDR1 MGHRA and CDR2 YSYEKL come from the germline V gene. This CDR3 is CASSQTGQLRETQYF. CDR3 in DNA: TGCGCCAGCAGCCAAACAGGGCAGCTGAGGGAGACCCAGTACTTC.

This chain connects TRBV11-2 to TRBJ1-2; D call uncertain. The CDR3 loop spans 17 amino acids. Deletions cut 1 base from V and 5 bases from J, with 20 bases between. CDR1 is SGHAT, CDR2 FQNNGV, per germline. The CDR3 nucleotides are TGTGCCAGCAGCTTAGGAGGCACGGCCGGAACTGTTTATGGCTACACCTTC. This sequence encodes CASSLGGTAGTVYGYTF.

This clonotype appeared many times. The V gene is TRBV7-2, the J gene TRBJ2-3; 10 bases fit TRBD1. Germline V gene data show CDR1 as SGHTA and CDR2 as FQGNSA. Trimming removed 5 bases from V and 3 bases from J; junction bases left unmatched: 8. The CDR3 spans 16 residues. The CDR3 loop reads CASSQRTGGLTDTQYF. The CDR3 DNA is TGTGCCAGCAGCCAGCGGACAGGGGGTTTGACAGATACGCAGTATTTT. Full variable domain (outside the CDR3, taken from reference TRBV7-2 and TRBJ2-3): GAGVSQSPSNKVTEKGKDVELRCDPISGHTALYWYRQSLGQGLEFLIYFQGNSAPDKSGLPSDRFSAERTGGSVSTLTIQRTQQEDSAVYLCASSQRTGGLTDTQYFGPGTRLTVL.

A note on this clonotype: A read error may explain this, as a much larger clone is one base away. The rearrangement links TRBV5-1 to TRBJ2-2; D remains ambiguous. V was pared by 4 bases and J by 3 bases, with 10 bases between. Germline V gene lookup returns CDR1 SGHRS and CDR2 YFSETQ. The CDR3 covers 14 residues. In nucleotides, the CDR3 is TGCGCCAGCAGCCTACCCAGACACACCGGGGAGCTGTTTTTT. This gives the protein CASSLPRHTGELFF.

Ten or more counts support this clonotype. This chain links TRBV20-1 with TRBJ2-7; a possible D gene is TRBD1 (7 bases). The CDR3 is made up of 16 amino acids. V dropped 5 bases and J dropped 4 bases, with 24 bases sitting between them. CDR1 is DFQATT, CDR2 SNEGSKA, per germline (reference sequence). Here the CDR3 reads CSASSGVSGQLYEQYF. The CDR3 DNA reads as TGCAGTGCTTCGTCGGGAGTCTCGGGACAGCTTTACGAGCAGTACTTC.

In this sample, this clonotype turned up many times. The chain joins TRBV20-1 to TRBJ2-3; D ambiguous. The CDR3 covers 14 residues. Deletions cut 6 bases from V and 5 bases from J, with 18 bases between. Germline V gene lookup returns CDR1 DFQATT and CDR2 SNEGSKA (reference sequence). The CDR3 coding sequence is TGCAGTGCCGGTATTGGAACAGTACTAGATACGCAGTATTTT. Protein sequence: CSAGIGTVLDTQYF.

The chain carries TRBV30 and TRBJ1-4; TRBD1 is a possible D gene (6 bases). The CDR3 consists of 13 residues. The V gene lost 5 bases and the J gene lost 5 bases, with 12 bases spanning the gap. Germline V gene lookup returns CDR1 GTSNPN and CDR2 SVGIG (reference sequence). For the CDR3, the DNA is TGTGCCTGGGGACAGCGACTAAATGAAAAACTGTTTTTT. This gives the protein CAWGQRLNEKLFF.

This clonotype has a count of ten or more. This chain uses TRBV5-1 with TRBJ2-3; 8 nucleotides align to TRBD1. The CDR3 runs to 15 residues. The trim removed 3 bases at V and 4 bases at J, leaving 7 bases unmatched. In germline, CDR1 is SGHRS, CDR2 YFSETQ. The CDR3 is CASSSGQGQADTQYF. CDR3 nucleotide sequence: TGCGCCAGCAGCTCAGGACAGGGTCAGGCAGATACGCAGTATTTT.

In this sample, this clonotype turned up many times. J is TRBJ1-1 and V is TRBV5-1, with 9 bases matching TRBD1. The ends lost 1 base at V and 0 bases at J; junction bases unmatched: 4. This CDR3 has 16 amino acids. Germline V gene lookup returns CDR1 SGHRS and CDR2 YFSETQ. CDR3 residues: CASSLPGTGMNTEAFF. CDR3 nucleotides: TGCGCCAGCAGCTTGCCTGGGACAGGGATGAACACTGAAGCTTTCTTT.

This sequence joins TRBV20-1 and TRBJ2-5, with 8 positions matching TRBD2. Trimming at V came to 4 bases and at J to 1 base, leaving 8 bases not matched to a gene. The germline CDR1 and CDR2 sequences are DFQATT and SNEGSKA (reference sequence). The CDR3 runs to 15 residues. Here the CDR3 reads CSANSGTWGQETQYF. In nucleotides, the CDR3 is TGCAGTGCTAATAGCGGGACTTGGGGCCAAGAGACCCAGTACTTC.

This clonotype has ten or more counts. This chain uses TRBV10-3 with TRBJ1-4, with 9 positions matching TRBD1. There are 15 residues in the CDR3. CDR1 and CDR2 from the germline V gene are ENHRY and SYGVKD. V lost 10 bases and J lost 0; bases outside the gene matches: 6. CDR3 nucleotides: TGTGCCACCCGAACAGGGGGCTCAACTAATGAAAAACTGTTTTTT. It translates to CATRTGGSTNEKLFF.

In this sample, this clonotype turned up many times. The chain combines TRBV21-1 with TRBJ1-1. TRBV21-1 corresponds to a pseudogene. The CDR3 is 19 amino acids. CDR3 amino acids: CASSKVLGYLGWRTAEAFF. CDR3 DNA: TGTGCCAGCAGCAAAGTTCTGGGCTACCTGGGGTGGAGAACAGCTGAAGCTTTCTTT.